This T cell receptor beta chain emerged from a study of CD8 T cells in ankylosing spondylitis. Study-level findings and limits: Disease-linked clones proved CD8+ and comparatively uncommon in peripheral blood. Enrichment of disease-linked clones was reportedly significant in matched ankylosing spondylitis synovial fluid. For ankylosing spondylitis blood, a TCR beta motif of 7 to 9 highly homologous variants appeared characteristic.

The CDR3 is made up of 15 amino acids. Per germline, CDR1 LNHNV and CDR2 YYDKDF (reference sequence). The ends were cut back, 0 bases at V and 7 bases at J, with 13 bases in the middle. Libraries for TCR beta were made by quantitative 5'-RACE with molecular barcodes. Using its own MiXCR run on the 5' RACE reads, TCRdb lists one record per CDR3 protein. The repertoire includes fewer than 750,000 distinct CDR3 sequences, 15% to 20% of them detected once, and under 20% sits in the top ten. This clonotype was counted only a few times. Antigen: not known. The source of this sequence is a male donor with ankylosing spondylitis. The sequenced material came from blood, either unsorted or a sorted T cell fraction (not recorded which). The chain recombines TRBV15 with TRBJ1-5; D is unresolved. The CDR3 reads CATSRDGEVTQPQHF. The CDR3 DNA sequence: TGTGCCACCAGCAGAGATGGGGAGGTCACGCAGCCCCAGCATTTT.